This T cell receptor beta chain was obtained from a study of CD8 T cells in ankylosing spondylitis. Regarding the study as a whole: Researchers reportedly found disease-linked clones significantly enriched in matched ankylosing spondylitis synovial fluid. A motif of seven or eight highly homologous TCR beta variants was seen as apparently characteristic of ankylosing spondylitis blood.

CDR3 length equals 18 residues. V was trimmed by 0 bases and J by 3 bases, leaving 21 bases between them. Germline CDR1 reads MGHRA; CDR2 reads YSYEKL. To note about this clonotype: Its specificity is not known.

With molecular barcodes, quantitative 5'-RACE was used to make the TCR beta libraries. TCRdb re-called the 5' RACE reads through MiXCR, storing one row per CDR3 protein. The table records about 400,000 distinct CDR3 sequences, about 22% of them present only once. What was sequenced was blood, either unsorted or a sorted T cell fraction (not recorded which). The TCR was taken from a male donor with ankylosing spondylitis. The chain couples TRBV4-1 to TRBJ2-7; D may match TRBD1 or TRBD2 (7 bases each). CDR3 in DNA: TGCGCCAGCAGCCAAGATTTCATAGCAGGGGGGGATCGCTACGAGCAGTACTTC. It specifies CASSQDFIAGGDRYEQYF.